The clone carrying this TCR beta chain has only a few counts. Germline values: CDR1 SGHDN, CDR2 FVKESK. The CDR3 is 17 residues long. With V trimmed by 3 bases and J by 2 bases, 9 bases remained unmatched. The sample is drawn from a study of blood T cell repertoires in COVID-19. The protocol was immunoSEQ multiplex PCR, while the TCRdb copy is restricted to in-frame clones and leaves out a portion. The sample shows some 65,000 clones, 90% of them seen only once. The receptor was derived from a man aged 45-65 years with COVID-19, enrolled during active disease. The rearrangement links TRBV14 to TRBJ2-7; 11 nucleotides match TRBD2. What was sequenced was peripheral blood. The CDR3 is CASSHSGLAEDTYEQYF. The DNA of the CDR3 is TGTGCCAGCAGCCACTCGGGACTAGCGGAAGACACCTACGAGCAGTACTTC.